The clone carrying this T cell receptor beta chain has ten or more counts. Genomic DNA was subjected to two-round multiplex PCR for amplification of TCR beta CDR3. Primers targeting each individual TRBV and TRBJ gene were applied in first-round PCR. Each CDR3 protein is one row after TCRdb ran MiXCR on the multiplex PCR reads. The repertoire holds roughly 25,000 distinct CDR3 sequences, with 35% to 55% as singletons. Trimming cost V 11 bases and J 5 bases, with 12 bases left between them. The CDR3 runs to 11 residues. These data originate in a study of prognosis after radiotherapy for stage I lung cancer. Whole-study context: Every patient with non-small cell lung cancer was judged medically inoperable.

The clonotype comes from a donor aged 50 or older with non-small cell lung cancer. The source was PBMCs, collected before or after stereotactic body radiation therapy (not recorded which). The chain links TRBV12-3 or TRBV12-4 to TRBJ1-1; a possible D gene is TRBD1 (6 bases). The CDR3 DNA sequence: TGTGCCGGGGGGGCGGCTACTGAAGCTTTCTTT. It yields the protein CAGGAATEAFF.